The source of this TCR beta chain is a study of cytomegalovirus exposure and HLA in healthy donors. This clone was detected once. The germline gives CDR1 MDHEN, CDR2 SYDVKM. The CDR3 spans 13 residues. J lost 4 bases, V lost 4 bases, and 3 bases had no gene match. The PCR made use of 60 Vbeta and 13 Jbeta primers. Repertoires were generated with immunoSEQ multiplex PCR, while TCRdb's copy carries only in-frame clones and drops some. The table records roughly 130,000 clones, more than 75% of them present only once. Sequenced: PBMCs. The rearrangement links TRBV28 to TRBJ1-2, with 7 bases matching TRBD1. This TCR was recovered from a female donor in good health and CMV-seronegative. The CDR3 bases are TGTGCCAGCAGTTGGGGACAGATCTATGGCTACACCTTC. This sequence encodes CASSWGQIYGYTF.